This note documents a single TCR beta chain sequence. There is no known antigen for this receptor. No base-level quality is on record; no much larger clone is a single base apart. The data belong to a study of T cell responses to AZD1222 COVID-19 vaccine (dated by TCRdb to the early 2020s). Regarding the study in general: AZD1222 recipients whose second dose came at about 4 weeks and those whose second dose came at about 12 weeks were combined into one group, since spike-specific TCR depth and breadth did not differ between the two schedules. TCR sequencing covered more than 230 trial participants: approximately 200 given two doses of AZD1222 and some 25 given two doses of MenACWY control vaccine. Trial participants were enrolled by age into subgroups of 18-55, 56-69 and 70-plus years, and roughly 150, 30 and 60 TCR-sequenced participants, respectively, were included in these subgroups. General study outcomes and caveats: Only six AZD1222 recipients were SARS-CoV-2 seropositive at baseline, limiting conclusions about previously exposed vaccinees. Reportedly, almost half of the unique spike-specific TCRs recognized epitopes lying outside the regions that are mutated in the B.1.351 and B.1.1.7 variants. After two AZD1222 doses, spike-specific TCR breadth and depth were significantly higher than at day 0 and than in MenACWY recipients. Because no day 14 peak-response samples were available, the repertoires could be characterized only after the peak T cell response. In the small 56-69-year group, the increase in depth fell short of significance, most likely because of low power. The whole spike protein was spanned by vaccine-associated CD4 TCRs, and dominant responses were seen in regions 160-218 and 743-854. Participants were mostly white British, with more females than males. The authors suggested clonal diversity may have been underestimated.

CDR1 SGHTA and CDR2 FQGNSA are derived from the germline V gene. From cysteine to phenylalanine, the CDR3 is 15 amino acids long. Only the CDR3 portion is preserved as DNA: 45 bases, with reading frame beginning at the first base. A distance of 19 bases separates the germline ends of V and J, which lose 5 bases and 6 bases respectively. The CDR3 regions of human TCRbeta chains were analyzed by immunosequencing. Under the source paper's analysis protocol: TCRs in the repertoires were compared against a reference library of SARS-CoV-2-specific TCRs that had been generated with the MIRA antigen-specificity platform. Breadth meant the fraction of unique TCRs that were SARS-CoV-2-associated, whereas depth meant the fraction of total T cells that were SARS-CoV-2-associated. Using the MIRA data, each spike-specific TCR was mapped to the spike region that the TCR reacts to and placed in a CD4 or CD8 class. Log10-transformed breadth and depth values were compared by one-way ANOVA with Sidak's multiple comparisons tests. Not all clones reach the TCRdb copy of this immuneACCESS table, which keeps in-frame sequences only. Checked studies attribute under half of the gap to unresolved V genes and leave the rest unexplained. The D gene and trimming were derived from the DNA, and the V and J assignments and clone size from that table. This sample is represented by roughly 80,000 clones; more than 90% of them were singletons. Approximately 4.2% of the sample rests with the top ten.

This sample's time point label indicates: baseline before first vaccination. Samples from vaccinated people were obtained from the UK trials COV001 and COV002, which included a single-blind randomized controlled phase 2/3 trial of AZD1222 (ChAdOx1 nCoV-19) in healthy adults. For TCRbeta chain sequencing, PBMC samples from trial participants were taken at day 0 and at day 28 after the second dose. The sequenced sample was peripheral blood, obtained on day 0 of AZD1222 vaccination. This receptor was obtained from an adult in good health. This receptor chain uses TRBV7-2 and TRBJ1-1; the D gene is perhaps TRBD1, on 5 matching bases. Here is the DNA: TGTGCCAGCAGCCCGCAGGACAATATGAGATCTGAAGCTTTCTTT. Its product reads: CASSPQDNMRSEAFF. Where the CDR3 stops, the reference TRBV7-2 and TRBJ1-1 genes take over; the full variable domain is GAGVSQSPSNKVTEKGKDVELRCDPISGHTALYWYRQSLGQGLEFLIYFQGNSAPDKSGLPSDRFSAERTGGSVSTLTIQRTQQEDSAVYLCASSPQDNMRSEAFFGQGTRLTVV.